This T cell receptor (beta chain) comes out of a study of blood T cell repertoires in COVID-19. As for the study in general: The samples span acute and convalescent COVID-19 from the United States, Italy and Spain.

This CDR3 spans 14 amino acids. In germline, CDR1 is LNHDA, CDR2 SQIVND (reference sequence). V dropped 10 bases and J dropped 0 bases, with 15 bases sitting between them. Per the study methods: By means of reference gene primer amplification, nucleated cell counts were estimated. The data were produced by immunoSEQ multiplex PCR, yet TCRdb's version contains in-frame clones alone and is incomplete. V and J calls and clone size are those listed in that table; D and trimming were worked out from the DNA. The sample gives over 150,000 clones, approximately 80% of which show up once; over 6.5% is in the top ten.

Sequenced material: peripheral blood. The sequence was collected from a middle-aged woman with COVID-19, enrolled during active disease. This chain joins TRBV19 and TRBJ2-5; D is perhaps TRBD1 (6 bases). The CDR3 nucleotides are TGTGCCACAAAGGGGGTGGCCTACCAAGAGACCCAGTACTTC. Its translation: CATKGVAYQETQYF.